These T cell receptor beta chains were read from a single sample in a study of T cell repertoires in cytomegalovirus infection. TCRdb independently ran MiXCR on the reads; one entry per CDR3 protein. Among roughly 500,000 distinct CDR3 sequences listed, roughly a third were seen once. Their specific antigens are unknown. Material: cultured PBMCs, obtained from culture after CMV antigen stimulation. These receptors were taken from a human donor in good health (CMV status not recorded). Some clones in this sample may be carry-over from other donors' samples. Both conserved end residues are part of each CDR3. The D gene is left open where the match is weak. The size entry is marked missing in some rows and otherwise reads once, few, many or a size class.

TRBJ2-2	TRBD2	TRBV5-1	18	-	CASSFGTTSGVNTGELFF	TGCGCCAGCAGCTTCGGGACGACTAGCGGAGTTAACACCGGGGAGCTGTTTTTT
TRBJ2-5	TRBD2	TRBV13	13	-	CASSGREIETQYF	TGTGCCAGCAGCGGGCGGGAGATCGAGACCCAGTACTTC
TRBJ2-1	-	TRBV4-3	16	few	CASSQDIPRSYNEQFF	TGCGCCAGCAGCCAAGATATCCCCCGCTCCTACAATGAGCAGTTCTTC
TRBJ1-5	-	TRBV7-2	14	few	CASSHRGGNQPQHF	TGTGCCAGCAGCCACAGAGGGGGCAATCAGCCCCAGCATTTT
TRBJ2-7	-	TRBV28	13	-	CASSSSGGDEQYF	TGTGCCAGCAGTTCCTCAGGAGGAGACGAGCAGTACTTC
TRBJ2-5	-	TRBV7-2	13	-	CASSRLLGETQYF	TGTGCCAGCAGCAGACTCCTCGGGGAGACCCAGTACTTC
TRBJ2-7	TRBD2	TRBV27	15	-	CASRRTSGNHHEQYF	TGTGCCAGCAGGCGTACTAGCGGGAATCACCACGAGCAGTACTTC
TRBJ1-2	TRBD1	TRBV7-2	13	many	CASSLEGQGRKTF	TGTGCCAGCAGCTTAGAGGGACAGGGCCGTAAAACCTTC
TRBJ1-1	-	TRBV10-1	13	-	CASSESKGTEAFF	TGCGCCAGCAGTGAGTCTAAGGGAACTGAAGCTTTCTTT
TRBJ1-1	-	TRBV12-3/TRBV12-4	12	-	CASSLGPLEAFF	TGTGCCAGCAGTCTCGGACCTCTTGAAGCTTTCTTT
TRBJ1-4	-	TRBV20-1	13	few	CSAKGDIEEKLFF	TGCAGTGCAAAAGGGGACATCGAGGAAAAACTGTTTTTT
TRBJ2-5	-	TRBV7-6	15	-	CASSLTSSLIETQYF	TGTGCCAGCAGCTTAACGAGTTCTTTAATAGAGACCCAGTACTTC
TRBJ2-3	-	TRBV9	14	-	CASSVSGAADTQYF	TGTGCCAGCAGCGTATCCGGGGCGGCAGATACGCAGTATTTT
TRBJ2-5	-	TRBV6-1	12	-	CASRSDGETQYF	TGTGCCAGCCGGTCGGACGGGGAGACCCAGTACTTC
TRBJ2-6	-	TRBV19	14	few	CASSQLVGANVLTF	TGTGCCAGTAGTCAGCTGGTCGGGGCCAACGTCCTGACTTTC
TRBJ1-1	-	TRBV7-2	15	many	CASSLGSAQGTEAFF	TGTGCCAGCAGCTTAGGCTCAGCCCAGGGCACTGAAGCTTTCTTT
TRBJ1-6	-	TRBV6-2/TRBV6-3	14	-	CASSSGTQMAPLHF	TGTGCCAGCAGCTCCGGGACACAAATGGCGCCCCTCCACTTT
TRBJ2-2	TRBD2	TRBV11-2	17	-	CASGAGLAGANTGELFF	TGTGCCAGCGGGGCAGGACTAGCGGGAGCGAACACCGGGGAGCTGTTTTTT
TRBJ1-6	-	TRBV6-5	15	-	CASSWSLELNSPLHF	TGTGCCAGCAGTTGGTCATTAGAGCTTAATTCACCCCTCCACTTT
TRBJ1-1	-	TRBV7-2	11	-	CASLFHTEAFF	TGTGCCAGCCTTTTCCACACTGAAGCTTTCTTT
TRBJ2-3	TRBD2	TRBV10-3	18	-	CAITTSGSPGPITDTQYF	TGTGCCATCACAACTAGCGGGAGCCCTGGCCCTATCACAGATACGCAGTATTTT
TRBJ2-1	TRBD2	TRBV7-2	16	many	CASSPQLAGGPSEQFF	TGTGCCAGCAGCCCCCAACTAGCGGGAGGGCCCAGTGAGCAGTTCTTC
TRBJ2-7	TRBD1	TRBV12-3/TRBV12-4	13	-	CASSPGDRYEQYF	TGTGCCAGCAGTCCCGGGGACAGATACGAGCAGTACTTC
TRBJ1-4	-	TRBV14	15	-	CASSQRAQGVEKLFF	TGTGCCAGCAGCCAGAGGGCCCAGGGAGTTGAAAAACTGTTTTTT
TRBJ2-5	-	TRBV5-1	15	-	CASSLVGGREETQYF	TGCGCCAGCAGCTTGGTTGGGGGGCGAGAGGAGACCCAGTACTTC
TRBJ2-1	-	TRBV11-2	15	few	CASSHITGLGNEQFF	TGTGCCAGCAGTCATATTACCGGCCTTGGGAATGAGCAGTTCTTC
TRBJ2-1	-	TRBV27	11	-	CASTKNLEQFF	TGTGCCAGCACCAAGAACTTGGAGCAGTTCTTC
TRBJ1-1	TRBD1	TRBV28	14	-	CASSDRGMNTEAFF	TGTGCCAGCAGTGACAGGGGCATGAACACTGAAGCTTTCTTT
TRBJ2-3	TRBD2	TRBV15	16	-	CATSSTGTSGISTQYF	TGTGCCACCAGCAGTACCGGGACTAGCGGGATCTCTACGCAGTATTTT
TRBJ2-5	-	TRBV12-3/TRBV12-4	12	few	CASSFWGKTQYF	TGTGCCAGCAGTTTCTGGGGAAAGACCCAGTACTTC
TRBJ2-3	TRBD2	TRBV7-4	18	once	CASSPTSGRASSTDTQYF	TGTGCCAGCAGCCCGACTAGCGGGAGGGCCTCGAGCACAGATACGCAGTATTTT
TRBJ2-3	TRBD2	TRBV10-1	13	-	CASSDLAGDTQYF	TGCGCCAGCAGTGATCTAGCGGGAGATACGCAGTATTTT
TRBJ2-5	-	TRBV19	13	-	CASRGRPKETQYF	TGTGCCAGTAGGGGCAGGCCCAAAGAGACCCAGTACTTC
TRBJ2-1	-	TRBV11-2	17	few	CASSLAISSGAYNEQFF	TGTGCCAGCAGCTTAGCTATATCAAGCGGAGCATACAATGAGCAGTTCTTC
TRBJ1-1	-	TRBV19	13	-	CASSSYWESEAFF	TGTGCCAGTAGTTCCTACTGGGAAAGTGAAGCTTTCTTT
TRBJ1-1	TRBD1	TRBV10-3	18	many	CAISEGAGQGARGTEAFF	TGTGCCATCAGTGAGGGAGCAGGACAGGGGGCAAGGGGCACTGAAGCTTTCTTT
TRBJ1-2	-	TRBV3-1	15	-	CASSHVRGQRYGYTF	TGTGCCAGCAGCCACGTTAGAGGACAGCGGTATGGCTACACCTTC
TRBJ2-5	-	TRBV6-6	15	-	CASSYDLLDQETQYF	TGTGCCAGCAGTTACGACCTCTTGGACCAAGAGACCCAGTACTTC
TRBJ2-1	-	TRBV10-3	15	-	CAATRGGSDSHEQFF	TGTGCCGCCACCCGGGGAGGATCTGACTCCCATGAGCAGTTCTTC
TRBJ1-4	-	TRBV4-2	16	few	CASSQDGQRNNEKLFF	TGTGCCAGCAGCCAAGATGGGCAGCGAAATAATGAAAAACTGTTTTTT
TRBJ2-7	TRBD2	TRBV6-1	15	-	CASRGLAGGTYEQYF	TGTGCCAGCAGGGGCCTAGCGGGAGGGACCTACGAGCAGTACTTC
TRBJ2-3	TRBD1	TRBV7-8	15	few	CASSLTGDGTDTQYF	TGTGCCAGCAGCTTGACAGGGGACGGCACAGATACGCAGTATTTT
TRBJ1-1	-	TRBV19	14	-	CASFGRGRDTEAFF	TGTGCCAGTTTTGGCCGGGGAAGGGACACTGAAGCTTTCTTT
TRBJ2-4	-	TRBV5-4	15	few	CASSDGLLAKNIQYF	TGTGCCAGCAGCGACGGACTGTTAGCCAAAAACATTCAGTACTTC
TRBJ2-1	-	TRBV7-8	15	many	CASSSTPVSYNEQFF	TGTGCCAGCAGCTCGACTCCTGTCTCCTACAATGAGCAGTTCTTC
TRBJ2-2	-	TRBV12-3/TRBV12-4	16	-	CASNSGRRENTGELFF	TGTGCCAGCAACTCAGGTCGGCGGGAGAACACCGGGGAGCTGTTTTTT
TRBJ1-3	TRBD1	TRBV24-1	18	-	CATSDFRRRTGAGNTIYF	TGTGCCACCAGTGATTTCCGAAGAAGGACAGGGGCCGGAAACACCATATATTTT
TRBJ2-5	-	TRBV7-2	16	many	CASSSSSGGRGETQYF	TGTGCCAGCAGCTCATCATCGGGTGGCAGGGGAGAGACCCAGTACTTC
TRBJ2-2	-	TRBV7-9	11	-	CASSLGRELFF	TGTGCCAGCAGCCTAGGGCGGGAGCTGTTTTTT
TRBJ2-6	-	TRBV12-3/TRBV12-4	17	-	CASKLGQIYSGANVLTF	TGTGCCAGCAAACTGGGACAAATCTATTCTGGGGCCAACGTCCTGACTTTC
TRBJ2-6	-	TRBV19	15	few	CASSIGEAGANVLTF	TGTGCCAGTAGTATCGGGGAGGCCGGGGCCAACGTCCTGACTTTC
TRBJ2-3	-	TRBV7-2	15	many	CASSLPLSQGDTQYF	TGTGCCAGCAGCCTCCCCCTTAGCCAGGGAGATACGCAGTATTTT
TRBJ1-2	-	TRBV7-2	11	many	CASSVNYGYTF	TGTGCCAGCAGCGTTAACTATGGCTACACCTTC
TRBJ2-4	-	TRBV11-3	15	-	CASSSSQDGKNIQYF	TGTGCCAGCAGCAGCTCACAGGACGGAAAAAACATTCAGTACTTC
TRBJ2-1	TRBD2	TRBV7-9	12	few	CASSSGLDEQFF	TGTGCCAGCAGCTCGGGACTAGATGAGCAGTTCTTC
TRBJ2-3	-	TRBV29-1	11	-	CSGEEWDTQYF	TGCAGCGGTGAGGAGTGGGATACGCAGTATTTT
TRBJ2-3	TRBD2	TRBV7-9	20	few	CASSSRPSGRLSPRTDTQYF	TGTGCCAGCAGCTCCCGTCCTAGCGGGAGACTTTCTCCCCGCACAGATACGCAGTATTTT